These T cell receptor beta chains were read from a single sample in a study of vaccination effects on CD4 cells after COVID-19. Their antigens remain unidentified. The protocol was immunoSEQ multiplex PCR, while the TCRdb copy is restricted to in-frame clones and leaves out a portion. The repertoire holds more than 60,000 clones, just under 75% seen once, with over 2% in the top ten. Sequences were derived from CD4+ T cells from PBMCs cultured without peptide, sampled after COVID-19 vaccination. The receptors derive from a human donor who received a COVID-19 vaccine. Both conserved end residues are trimmed from each CDR3.

j_call v_call cdr3_aa
TRBJ1-5 TRBV30 AWSPGDNQPQH
TRBJ2-1 TRBV7-3 ASSLIAANEQF
TRBJ1-5 TRBV5-1 ASSLVGGSNQPQH
TRBJ2-2 TRBV9 ASSIRASGTGELF
TRBJ1-3 TRBV4-3 ASRPTGTVGNTIY
TRBJ1-1 TRBV5-1 ASSLMWGGGTEAF
TRBJ2-2 TRBV7-2 ASSLSITGELF
TRBJ2-4 TRBV28 ASSPRIGRASRDY
TRBJ2-5 TRBV19 ASSPGETQY
TRBJ1-6 TRBV18 AGASSYNSPLH
TRBJ1-6 TRBV10-2 ASSGNMGPLH
TRBJ2-2 TRBV6-2/TRBV6-3 ASSYSGLNTGELF
TRBJ1-2 TRBV6-6 ASSYESGGYT
TRBJ1-5 TRBV10-3 ATSASNQPQH
TRBJ1-6 TRBV7-3 ASSEKKAGGVYNSPLH
TRBJ2-1 TRBV30 AWSFPSGGGNYNEQF
TRBJ1-1 TRBV7-8 ASSNVGGNTEAF
TRBJ2-5 TRBV29-1 SVGRGTVGETQY
TRBJ1-4 TRBV6-5 ASSPGTVRNEKLF
TRBJ2-4 TRBV19 ASKSRGPENIQY
TRBJ1-1 TRBV19 ASSRTGNTEAF
TRBJ1-1 TRBV7-2 ASSWTARTEAF
TRBJ2-1 TRBV7-3 ASSLTSGAYNEQF
TRBJ1-1 TRBV30 AWTRSTVLGFEAF
TRBJ2-1 TRBV9 ASSARQAAYNEQF
TRBJ1-5 TRBV3-1/TRBV3-2 ASSTETGTANQPQH